This T cell receptor (beta chain) was obtained from a study of blood T cell repertoires in COVID-19. Study-wide background: Material from acute and convalescent COVID-19 was sourced from the United States, Italy and Spain.

The method was immunoSEQ multiplex PCR; TCRdb's version includes in-frame clones alone and lacks a portion of them. The data hold under 250,000 clones, with roughly 90% observed a single time. This CDR3 comprises 16 residues. V was pared by 3 bases and J by 2 bases, with 6 bases of the junction left unmatched. Germline values: CDR1 GTSNPN, CDR2 SVGIG (reference sequence). The source material was peripheral blood. The receptor comes from a man aged 55 to 70 with COVID-19, enrolled during active disease. The J gene is TRBJ2-2, the V gene TRBV30, with TRBD1 matching 10 bases. The CDR3 is CAWRAGTGVNTGELFF. The CDR3 DNA reads TGTGCCTGGAGGGCCGGGACAGGGGTTAACACCGGGGAGCTGTTTTTT.